The T cell receptor (beta chain) under discussion was sequenced for a study of cytomegalovirus exposure and HLA in healthy donors (TCRdb year 2017). For the wider study: According to an earlier analysis of several hundred of the donors, roughly 180 million T cells yielded over 100 million unique TCR beta sequences and 276 Gb of sequence data. High-throughput TCR immunosequencing, statistical association of individual TCRs with disease status, and machine learning were combined to predict cytomegalovirus infection status. An earlier analysis of around 540 of the donors applied high-throughput TCR beta sequencing to assess whether each TCR beta V gene segment acted as functional or pseudogenic. To study patterns of TCR occurrence, a later analysis re-analyzed previously published TCR beta repertoires from 500 to 850 donors and added high-resolution HLA genotyping. The study was designed to test whether signatures of past pathogen exposure could be identified by cataloging public T cell receptors. Donor age, sex, ethnicity and CMV serostatus were compiled together with the repertoire data. An early release that covered fewer than 800 HLA-typed donors contained approximately 300 gigabases of sequencing data and around 85 million unique TCR sequences. Every discovery cohort repertoire had been produced on one sequencing platform. Besides the first cohort of under 700 subjects, a separate validation cohort made up of roughly 120 different subjects was used. Four or five DR-DQ haplotypes were handled as single units for association and clustering because linkage in the cohort was strong. Rather than using new phenotypic data, the later analysis identified candidate immune exposures from TCR beta sequences and from how often those sequences occurred across donors. The genetic ancestry cluster associated with self-reported Caucasian donors included 81% of the 300 to 400 genotyped donors. Class I and class II HLA loci were covered by the typing at four-digit resolution. The number of donors typed differed by locus, with roughly 629-640 for A, B, C, DRB1 and DQB1, 522 for DQA1, over 600 for DPA1, and 400 to 490 for DPB1. Among about 400 genotyped donors of the cohort, an average of around 250,000 unique TCR beta nucleotide sequences was sequenced per donor, of which 15% to 20% were non-productive. Using immunosequencing, the study profiled T cell repertoires from 640 or so subjects and related those repertoires to cytomegalovirus serostatus. A later genetic analysis took genome-wide SNP genotypes for about three fifths of the 666 donors and used that subset as a discovery cohort. The full study reports these points: For the cohort, immune exposure information was limited to CMV serostatus. About 17 rarely observed V segments, including chromosome 9 orphons, were excluded from the earlier analysis of about 600 of the donors because counts were too low. In both the original and validation cohorts, the classifier was reported to diagnose cytomegalovirus status with high specificity and sensitivity. A later analysis found that TCR association rates varied across HLA loci, with DRB1 alleles showing the most associated TCRs and HLA-C alleles the fewest. A cluster of highly shared sequence variants was judged likely to be a technical artifact of the sequencing pipeline. Because HLA typing was missing for some donors at each locus, association tests included only the typed subset. The study gave a list of 150 to 200 TCR beta chains associated with cytomegalovirus. An association between a missense DCLRE1C variant and V-gene and J-gene trimming of TCR beta chains was found in a later genetic analysis and replicated in an independent cohort. Correlated functional status among segregating V segments might be attributable to linkage disequilibrium, but an unknown experimental factor could not be ruled out. At a false discovery rate of 0.05, a later analysis linked fewer than 20,000 TCR beta sequences to specific HLA alleles. In this cohort, only TCR beta chains were sequenced, and detectable features were limited by the absence of alpha or paired-chain data. In a later analysis, HLA-associated TCR beta chains showed more clonal expansion and lower generation probabilities than non-associated chains that were equally common. According to a later analysis, most CMV-associated TCR beta chains appeared to be HLA-restricted, and the HLA associations seemed to be driven largely by CMV exposure. Some IMGT-functional V segments, including TRBV6-2 and TRBV6-3, could not be told apart with the 87-base-pair reads, so those segments were excluded. A later analysis reported that several top co-occurrence clusters appeared linked to parvovirus B19, influenza, CMV and Epstein-Barr virus. Most TCR sequences were seen in very few donors, while some public TCRs were found in many individuals. A further reported finding was that TCR beta sequences accurately predicted the HLA-A and HLA-B alleles for most subjects in the first cohort. In a later genetic analysis, fewer N-insertions in productive TCRs were reported among donors in an Asian-associated ancestry cluster than the roughly 670-donor mean. In an earlier analysis of over 550 of the donors, most TCR beta V segments were observed in productive rearrangements about 87% or about 30% of the time, broadly matching IMGT annotations. The authors suggested that the approach could potentially be extended to other disease states and immunological phenotypes. When HLA alleles, especially DR and DQ, strongly co-occurred, TCR associations were difficult to assign to individual alleles. Presence/absence analyses assumed roughly uniform sequencing depth across donors, an assumption that may not hold. In vitro tests confirmed that a few of the cytomegalovirus-associated TCR beta chains recognize cytomegalovirus antigens.

With respect to this clone: No antigen is known for it. Qualities for individual bases were not recorded, and no much larger clone is one base off.

From a lookup of the germline V gene, CDR1 and CDR2 are SNHLY and FYNNEI. V gives up 6 bases and J gives up 0 bases, and the segment between their germline ends measures 18 bases. The CDR3 starts with the cysteine, ends with the phenylalanine, and has 17 residues. The retained sequence is limited to the CDR3, 51 bases, with the frame set at the first base. The cohort comprised around 700 healthy bone marrow donors. At the time of sampling, all cohort members were nominally healthy, though unrecorded immune exposures were likely present. The donor was CMV seropositive and was included in the group of 250 to 300 seropositive cohort members. A peripheral blood sample was collected from each donor, and TCR beta sequencing was performed on peripheral blood mononuclear cells. The Qiagen DNeasy Blood Extraction Kit was used to extract genomic DNA from the blood cell samples. Library construction relied on the immunoSEQ multiplex PCR assay. For the multiplex PCR, a mixture combining 60 forward primers for TCR Vbeta segments and 13 reverse primers for TCR Jbeta segments was used. The CDR3 region of rearranged TCR beta genes was amplified from genomic DNA with a multiplex PCR assay. Amplified TCR beta libraries were sequenced as 87-base-pair reads on the Illumina HiSeq System. The paper's data handling went like this. In a later analysis, tens of millions of unique TCR beta chains were counted across the roughly 700 repertoires, and roughly 9.9 million of these chains were shared by at least two donors. A nearest-neighbor algorithm error-corrected the raw reads and collapsed the reads into unique sequences, merging closely related sequences to remove PCR and sequencing errors. CDR3 sequences were aligned to IMGT reference sequences to assign V, D and J gene segments. For a sequence to be retained, at least a six-nucleotide match to both a V gene segment and a J gene segment was required. A rearrangement counted as productive if the CDR3 had no stop codons and remained in frame with V and J, and every other rearrangement counted as non-productive. CDR3 was defined according to IMGT convention as the region running from the second conserved V-encoded cysteine to the conserved J-encoded phenylalanine. The earlier analysis of about 500 of the donors excluded sequences that lacked an unambiguous match to a single V gene segment. An earlier analysis of some 610 of the donors called V segments functional above 56.7% productive rearrangements and segregating when the between-donor standard deviation exceeded 5%. A statistical classification framework was developed to diagnose cytomegalovirus status using the catalog of TCR beta chain sequences. A later analysis assigned V and J genes by comparing TCR nucleotide sequences with IMGT/GENE-DB human TR gene sequences. The TCRdist pipeline was used in a later analysis to assign CDR3 sequences and most-parsimonious VDJ recombination scenarios. In a later analysis, each TCR beta chain was defined by its CDR3 amino acid sequence together with its V-gene family, and reads without a unique V-gene family were excluded. To address suspected cross-contamination and a sequencing artifact, a later analysis removed approximately 590 highly shared, low-generation-probability nucleotide sequences. For each public chain, a later analysis derived a clonal expansion index from normalized ranks of inferred template counts within each repertoire. In a later analysis, generation probabilities were computed with a VDJ recombination model fitted to out-of-frame rearrangements, and the resulting probabilities were checked against IGoR. In a later analysis, TCR-TCR, TCR-HLA and TCR-CMV co-occurrence was scored with hypergeometric tests, and a repertoire-size bias correction was applied to TCR pairs. False discovery rates were estimated in a later analysis by permuting HLA or CMV assignments 20 times. In a later analysis, co-occurring TCRs were grouped with DBSCAN, and TCRdist sequence similarity was added when clustering was performed within HLA-allele-positive subsets. For co-occurrence clustering, repertoires with fewer than 30,000 or more than 120,000 public chains were excluded, along with about five repertoires with anomalous nucleotide sharing. TCRdb took this table from immuneACCESS and kept in-frame rearrangements with V and J called. Such tables lack part of the clones; where checked against another copy, unresolved V genes explain under half of the gap, and the rest is unexplained. V and J calls and clone size are as listed in that table; D and trimming were resolved from the DNA. The sample contains approximately 180,000 clones, approximately 84% of them found a single time. The top ten clonotypes cover around 5% of the sample.

This TCR was recovered from a girl aged 10-17 years in good health and CMV-seropositive. The chain joins TRBV2 to TRBJ1-5, with the D gene uncertain. Input material: PBMCs. The sequenced DNA: TGTGCCAGCAGGGCGGGGATAGACATTTATAGCAATCAGCCCCAGCATTTT. This sequence encodes CASRAGIDIYSNQPQHF. With all but the CDR3 taken from the reference TRBV2 and TRBJ1-5 genes, the full variable domain is: EPEVTQTPSHQVTQMGQEVILRCVPISNHLYFYWYRQILGQKVEFLVSFYNNEISEKSEIFDDQFSVERPDGSNFTLKIRSTKLEDSAMYFCASRAGIDIYSNQPQHFGDGTRLSIL.